The entry below describes one TCR beta chain. The antigen remains undetermined. Germline-derived CDR1 and CDR2 are SGDLS and YYNGEE. V lost 4 bases to trimming and J lost 8 bases, with 12 bases between them. This CDR3 is built from 12 residues. These data originate in a study of immune cell composition in non-small cell lung cancer. Data came from immunoSEQ multiplex PCR; TCRdb stores just in-frame clones and leaves some out. This sample has roughly 14,000 clones, with 55% to 75% found just once. Overall study findings and caveats: Tumour TCR-beta clonality showed no significant link to smoking pack-years.

This sequence originates from a human donor with non-small cell lung cancer. The V gene is TRBV9, the J gene TRBJ1-1; the D gene is possibly TRBD1 (5 bases). Source material: lung tumor tissue. CDR3 sequence reads: CASSPWRGEAFF. The CDR3, as DNA: TGTGCCAGCAGCCCATGGAGGGGAGAAGCTTTCTTT.